A single sample gave rise to the 2 T cell receptor beta chains below, sequenced in a study of vaccination effects on CD4 cells after COVID-19. The protocol was immunoSEQ multiplex PCR, while the TCRdb copy is restricted to in-frame clones and leaves out a portion. The data show tens of thousands of clones, with around 70% seen just once and approximately 2.2% held by the top ten. No antigen has been assigned to these receptors. Around day 10 of culture, CD4+ T cells were separated out. As their vaccination, participants received two doses of either BNT162b2 or mRNA-1273. Sequencing used CD4+ T cells from PBMCs cultured without peptide, obtained after COVID-19 vaccination. The receptors stem from a human donor who received a COVID-19 vaccine.

This clone was seen more than once but under ten times. The chain links TRBV12-1 to TRBJ1-2. TRBV12-1 is a pseudogene segment. The length of the CDR3 is 14 residues. CDR3 sequence reads: CASSFAPLGYGYTF. DNA for the CDR3: TGTGCCAGCAGCTTTGCGCCCCTCGGCTATGGCTACACCTTC.

This rearrangement joins TRBV5-5 to TRBJ1-2, with D tentatively TRBD1 (5 bases). V was trimmed by 4 bases and J by 7 bases, leaving 14 bases between them. The germline V gene encodes CDR1 SGHKS and CDR2 YYEKEE (reference sequence). The length of the CDR3 is 13 residues. CDR3 protein: CASSLMGGSGYTF. CDR3 sequence (DNA): TGTGCCAGCAGCCTTATGGGGGGTTCTGGCTACACCTTC.